The clone carrying this TCR beta chain appeared many times. Its specificity is not known. The sample originates from a study of CD8 T cells in ankylosing spondylitis. Study-wide points: Those disease-linked clones were CD8+; they were also relatively rare in peripheral blood. Reportedly, matched ankylosing spondylitis synovial fluid was significantly enriched for disease-linked clones.

V shed 5 bases and J 2 bases; nucleotides not matched to a gene: 8. The V gene's germline CDR1 is SGHTA and CDR2 FQGTGA. The CDR3 is 16 residues long. TCRdb processed the 5' RACE reads anew with MiXCR; each CDR3 protein has one entry. This sample yields roughly 90,000 distinct CDR3 sequences, of which roughly 8% are seen a single time; 9.9% belongs to the top ten. Source material: blood, either unsorted or a sorted T cell fraction (not recorded which). The chain employs TRBV7-3 and TRBJ2-1; 8 positions match TRBD1. The sequence was collected from a male donor with ankylosing spondylitis or in good health (not recorded which). The CDR3 protein is CASSLNRGIAYNEQFF. CDR3 nucleotides: TGTGCCAGCAGCCTAAACAGGGGGATCGCCTACAATGAGCAGTTCTTC.